This T cell receptor (beta chain) was sequenced in a study of cytomegalovirus exposure and HLA in healthy donors. PCR primers comprised 60 Vbeta and 13 Jbeta primers. Assay used: immunoSEQ multiplex PCR; TCRdb lists only in-frame clones, some missing. The sample lists about 180,000 clones; 65% to 80% were seen once. CDR1 and CDR2 from the germline V gene are MNHNS and SASEGT. V lost 7 bases to trimming and J lost 4 bases, with 16 bases between them. The CDR3 has 14 residues. The material sequenced was PBMCs. The chain couples TRBV6-1 to TRBJ2-5, with D possibly being TRBD2 (6 bases). The TCR comes from a woman in her forties or fifties in good health and CMV-seropositive. CDR3 coding DNA: TGTGCCAGCACAGACCCCGGGAGACGAGAGACCCAGTACTTC. This gives the protein CASTDPGRRETQYF.